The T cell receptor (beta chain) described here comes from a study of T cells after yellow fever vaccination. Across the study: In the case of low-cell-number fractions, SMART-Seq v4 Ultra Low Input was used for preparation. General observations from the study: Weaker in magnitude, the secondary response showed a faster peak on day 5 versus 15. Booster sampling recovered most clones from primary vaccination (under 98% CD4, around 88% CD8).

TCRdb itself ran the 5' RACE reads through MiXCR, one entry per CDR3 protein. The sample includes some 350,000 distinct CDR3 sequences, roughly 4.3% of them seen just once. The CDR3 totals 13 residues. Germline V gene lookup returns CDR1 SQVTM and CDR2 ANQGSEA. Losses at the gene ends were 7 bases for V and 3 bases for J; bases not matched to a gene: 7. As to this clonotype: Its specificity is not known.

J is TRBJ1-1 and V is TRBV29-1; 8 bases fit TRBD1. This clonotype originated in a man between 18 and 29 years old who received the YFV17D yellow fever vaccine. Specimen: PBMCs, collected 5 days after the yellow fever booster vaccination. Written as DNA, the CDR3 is TGCAGCGCCGCGCAGGGGGCCTACACTGAAGCTTTCTTT. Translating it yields CSAAQGAYTEAFF. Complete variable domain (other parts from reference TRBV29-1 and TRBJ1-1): SAVISQKPSRDICQRGTSLTIQCQVDSQVTMMFWYRQQPGQSLTLIATANQGSEATYESGFVIDKFPISRPNLTFSTLTVSNMSPEDSSIYLCSAAQGAYTEAFFGQGTRLTVV.